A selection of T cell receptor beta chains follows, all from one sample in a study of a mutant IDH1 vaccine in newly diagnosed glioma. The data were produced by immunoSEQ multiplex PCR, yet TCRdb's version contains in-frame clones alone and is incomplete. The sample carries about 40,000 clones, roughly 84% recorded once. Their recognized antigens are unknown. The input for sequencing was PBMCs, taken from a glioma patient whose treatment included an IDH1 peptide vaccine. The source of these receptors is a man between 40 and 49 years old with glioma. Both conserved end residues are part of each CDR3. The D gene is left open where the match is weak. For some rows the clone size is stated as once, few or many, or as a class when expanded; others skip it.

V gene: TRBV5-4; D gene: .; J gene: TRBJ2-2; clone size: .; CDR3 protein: CASSLGGPGELFF; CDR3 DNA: TGTGCCAGCTCTTTGGGGGGACCCGGGGAGCTGTTTTTT
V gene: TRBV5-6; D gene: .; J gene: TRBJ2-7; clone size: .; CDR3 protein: CASSETDYEQYF; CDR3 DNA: TGTGCCAGCAGCGAGACTGATTACGAGCAGTACTTC
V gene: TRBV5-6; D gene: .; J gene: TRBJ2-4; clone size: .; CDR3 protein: CASSPGSAKNIQYF; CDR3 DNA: TGTGCCAGCAGCCCCGGATCAGCCAAAAACATTCAGTACTTC
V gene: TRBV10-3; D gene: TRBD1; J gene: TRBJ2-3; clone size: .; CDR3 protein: CAISWDSPDTQYF; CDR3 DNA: TGTGCCATCAGTTGGGACAGCCCAGATACGCAGTATTTT
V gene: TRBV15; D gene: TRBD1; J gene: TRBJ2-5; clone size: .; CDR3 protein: CATSRDRGTGRQETQYF; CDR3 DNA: TGTGCCACCAGCAGAGACCGCGGGACAGGGCGACAAGAGACCCAGTACTTC
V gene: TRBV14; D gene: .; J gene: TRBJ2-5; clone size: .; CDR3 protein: CASSLRGFETQYF; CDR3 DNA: TGTGCCAGCAGCCTCCGGGGATTCGAGACCCAGTACTTC
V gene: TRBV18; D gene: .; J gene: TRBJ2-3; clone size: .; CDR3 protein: CASTSTGVNTDTQYF; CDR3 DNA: TGTGCCAGCACCTCGACAGGAGTCAACACAGATACGCAGTATTTT
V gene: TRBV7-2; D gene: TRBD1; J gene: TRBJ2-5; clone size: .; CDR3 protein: CASSLTGGDQETQYF; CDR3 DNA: TGTGCCAGCAGCTTGACAGGGGGGGATCAAGAGACCCAGTACTTC
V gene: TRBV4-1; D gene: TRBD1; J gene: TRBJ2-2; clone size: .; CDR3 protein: CASSQVGTGGINTGELFF; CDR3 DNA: TGCGCCAGCAGCCAAGTTGGGACAGGGGGCATTAACACCGGGGAGCTGTTTTTT
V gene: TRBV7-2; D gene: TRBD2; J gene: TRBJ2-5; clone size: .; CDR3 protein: CASSRLARETQYF; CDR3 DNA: TGTGCCAGCAGCCGACTAGCGCGGGAGACCCAGTACTTC
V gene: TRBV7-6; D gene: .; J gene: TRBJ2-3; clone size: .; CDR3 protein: CASTTRRGAQYF; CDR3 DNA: TGTGCCAGCACAACCCGAAGGGGCGCGCAGTATTTT
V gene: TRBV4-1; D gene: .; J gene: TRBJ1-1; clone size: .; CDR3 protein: CASSQPRENTEAFF; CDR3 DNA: TGCGCCAGCAGCCAACCACGGGAGAACACTGAAGCTTTCTTT
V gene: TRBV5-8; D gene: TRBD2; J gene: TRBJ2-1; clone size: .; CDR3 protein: CASSSRTSVQFF; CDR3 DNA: TGTGCCAGCAGCTCCAGGACTAGCGTGCAGTTCTTC
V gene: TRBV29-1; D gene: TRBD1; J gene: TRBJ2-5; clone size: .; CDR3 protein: CSVETQGAGVWTQYF; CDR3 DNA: TGCAGCGTTGAAACGCAGGGGGCCGGGGTTTGGACCCAGTACTTC
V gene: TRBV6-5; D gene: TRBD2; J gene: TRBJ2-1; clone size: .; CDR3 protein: CASRKREGQINEQFF; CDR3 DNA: TGTGCCAGCAGGAAGCGGGAGGGCCAGATAAATGAGCAGTTCTTC
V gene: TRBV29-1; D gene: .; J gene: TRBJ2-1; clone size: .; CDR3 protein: CSVERDGSYNEQFF; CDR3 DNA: TGCAGCGTTGAGCGGGATGGCTCCTACAATGAGCAGTTCTTC
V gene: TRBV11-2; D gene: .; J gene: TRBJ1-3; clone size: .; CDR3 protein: CASSFQYVSGNTIYF; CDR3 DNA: TGTGCCAGCAGCTTTCAGTACGTCTCTGGAAACACCATATATTTT
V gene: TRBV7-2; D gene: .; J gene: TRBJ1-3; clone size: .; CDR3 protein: CASSFRGDTIYF; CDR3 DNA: TGTGCCAGCAGCTTCCGGGGAGACACCATATATTTT
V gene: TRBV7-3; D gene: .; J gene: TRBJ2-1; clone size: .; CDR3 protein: CASSPQGGPLEQFF; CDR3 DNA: TGTGCCAGCAGCCCCCAGGGGGGCCCCCTTGAGCAGTTCTTC
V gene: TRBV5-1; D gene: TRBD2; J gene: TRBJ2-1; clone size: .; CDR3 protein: CASSLGLAGANEQFF; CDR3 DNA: TGCGCCAGCAGCTTGGGACTAGCGGGAGCGAATGAGCAGTTCTTC
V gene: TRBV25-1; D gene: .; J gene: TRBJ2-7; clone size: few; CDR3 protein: CASSEYGGARSYEQYF; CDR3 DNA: TGTGCCAGCAGTGAATATGGCGGGGCCCGCTCCTACGAGCAGTACTTC
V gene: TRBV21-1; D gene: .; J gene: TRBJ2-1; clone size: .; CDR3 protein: CASSKAGAGGDEQFF; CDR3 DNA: TGTGCCAGCAGCAAAGCAGGGGCCGGGGGCGATGAGCAGTTCTTC
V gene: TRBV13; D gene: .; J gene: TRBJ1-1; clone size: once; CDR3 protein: CASSPGQLNTEAFF; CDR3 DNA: TGTGCCAGCAGCCCCGGACAGTTGAACACTGAAGCTTTCTTT
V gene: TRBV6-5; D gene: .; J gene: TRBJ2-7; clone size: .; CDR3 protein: CASSYSLGEQYF; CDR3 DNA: TGTGCCAGCAGTTACTCCCTGGGGGAGCAGTACTTC
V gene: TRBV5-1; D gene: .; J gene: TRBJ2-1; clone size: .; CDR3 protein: CASSFPRSNNEQFF; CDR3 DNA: TGCGCCAGCAGCTTCCCTAGGAGTAATAATGAGCAGTTCTTC
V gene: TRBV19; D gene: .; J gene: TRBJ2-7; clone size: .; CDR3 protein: CASSIWERPYEQYF; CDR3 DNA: TGTGCCAGTAGTATATGGGAACGGCCCTACGAGCAGTACTTC
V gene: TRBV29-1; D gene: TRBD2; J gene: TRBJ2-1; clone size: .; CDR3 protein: CSVGRLAGDNEQFF; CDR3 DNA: TGCAGCGTTGGTCGGCTAGCGGGGGACAATGAGCAGTTCTTC
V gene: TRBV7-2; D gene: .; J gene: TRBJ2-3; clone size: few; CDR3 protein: CASSLEVVGRGRTDTQYF; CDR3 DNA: TGTGCCAGCAGCTTAGAGGTGGTGGGCAGGGGCAGGACAGATACGCAGTATTTT
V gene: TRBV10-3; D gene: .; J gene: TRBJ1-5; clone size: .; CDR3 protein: CAPGVGWPQHF; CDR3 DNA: TGTGCCCCCGGAGTTGGGTGGCCCCAGCATTTT
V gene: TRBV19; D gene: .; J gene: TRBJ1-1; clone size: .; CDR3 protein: CASSTEGQSPAFF; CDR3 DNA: TGTGCCAGTAGTACCGAAGGACAATCTCCGGCTTTCTTT
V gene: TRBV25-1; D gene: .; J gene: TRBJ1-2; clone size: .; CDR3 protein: CASGKTGHPKGYTF; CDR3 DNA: TGTGCCAGCGGAAAAACGGGACACCCCAAAGGCTACACCTTC
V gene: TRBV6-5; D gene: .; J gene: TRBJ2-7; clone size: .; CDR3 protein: CASSYSTSGTYEQYF; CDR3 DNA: TGTGCCAGCAGTTACTCGACTAGTGGGACCTACGAGCAGTACTTC
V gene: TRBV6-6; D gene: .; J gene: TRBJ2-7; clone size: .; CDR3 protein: CASSYSTGSHYEQYF; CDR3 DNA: TGTGCCAGCAGTTACTCAACAGGGTCCCACTACGAGCAGTACTTC
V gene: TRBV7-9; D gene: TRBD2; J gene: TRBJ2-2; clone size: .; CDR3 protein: CASSLIAGGPGELFF; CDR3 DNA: TGTGCCAGCAGCCTTATAGCGGGAGGCCCCGGGGAGCTGTTTTTT
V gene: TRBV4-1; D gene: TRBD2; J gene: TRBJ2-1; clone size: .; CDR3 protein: CASSASGSGNEQFF; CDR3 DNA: TGCGCCAGCAGTGCTAGCGGGAGCGGGAATGAGCAGTTCTTC
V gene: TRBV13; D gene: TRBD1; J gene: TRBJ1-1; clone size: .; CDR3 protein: CASSLDRGRAEAFF; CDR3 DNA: TGTGCCAGCAGCTTAGACAGGGGTCGGGCTGAAGCTTTCTTT
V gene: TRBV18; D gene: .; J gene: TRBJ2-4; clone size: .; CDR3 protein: CASSPRGAGKNIQYF; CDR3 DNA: TGTGCCAGCTCACCACGGGGGGCGGGCAAAAACATTCAGTACTTC
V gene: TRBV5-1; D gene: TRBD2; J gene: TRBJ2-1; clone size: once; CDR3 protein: CASSGTSGYYNEQFF; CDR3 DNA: TGCGCCAGCAGCGGTACTAGCGGGTACTACAATGAGCAGTTCTTC
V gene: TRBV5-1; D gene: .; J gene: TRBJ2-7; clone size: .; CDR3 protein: CASSLAITAYEQYF; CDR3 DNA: TGCGCCAGCAGCTTGGCCATAACAGCCTACGAGCAGTACTTC
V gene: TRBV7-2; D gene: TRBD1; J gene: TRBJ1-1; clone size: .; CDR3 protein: CASSAQGQGTEAFF; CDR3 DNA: TGTGCCAGCAGCGCACAGGGGCAGGGCACTGAAGCTTTCTTT
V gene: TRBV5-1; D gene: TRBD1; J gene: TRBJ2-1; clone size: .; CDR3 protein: CASSYGDSSYNEQFF; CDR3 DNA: TGCGCCAGCAGCTACGGGGACAGCTCCTACAATGAGCAGTTCTTC
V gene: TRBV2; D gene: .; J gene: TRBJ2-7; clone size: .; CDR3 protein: CASKEGSALRLEQYF; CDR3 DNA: TGTGCCAGCAAGGAGGGTAGCGCGTTGCGTTTGGAGCAGTACTTC
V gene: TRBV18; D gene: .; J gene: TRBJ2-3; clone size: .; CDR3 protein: CASSPSGTDTQYF; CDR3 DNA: TGTGCCAGCTCACCTTCAGGCACAGATACGCAGTATTTT
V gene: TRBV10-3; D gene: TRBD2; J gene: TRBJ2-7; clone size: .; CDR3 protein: CAIRSGSVREQYF; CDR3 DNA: TGTGCCATCAGAAGCGGGAGTGTTAGGGAGCAGTACTTC
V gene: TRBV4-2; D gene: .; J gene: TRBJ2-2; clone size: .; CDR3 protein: CASSQAPGEVWAGELFF; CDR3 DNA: TGTGCCAGCAGCCAAGCCCCGGGGGAGGTATGGGCCGGGGAGCTGTTTTTT
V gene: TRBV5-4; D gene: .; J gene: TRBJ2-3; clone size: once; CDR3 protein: CASSLAGFMGRDTQYF; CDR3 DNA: TGTGCCAGCAGCTTGGCCGGGTTCATGGGAAGAGATACGCAGTATTTT
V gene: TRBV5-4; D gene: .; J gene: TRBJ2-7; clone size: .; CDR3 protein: CASSLAGKVYEQYF; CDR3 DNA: TGTGCCAGCAGCTTAGCAGGGAAGGTCTACGAGCAGTACTTC
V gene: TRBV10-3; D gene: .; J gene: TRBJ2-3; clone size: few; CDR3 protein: CAISDRPNTDTQYF; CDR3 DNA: TGTGCCATCAGTGATAGGCCTAACACAGATACGCAGTATTTT
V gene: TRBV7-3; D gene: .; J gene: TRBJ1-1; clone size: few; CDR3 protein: CASSLGDRLNTEAFF; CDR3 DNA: TGTGCCAGCAGCTTAGGTGATAGATTGAACACTGAAGCTTTCTTT
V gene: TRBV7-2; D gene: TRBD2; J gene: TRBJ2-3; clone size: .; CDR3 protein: CASSVAGGRDTQYF; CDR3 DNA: TGTGCCAGCAGCGTAGCGGGAGGGCGCGATACGCAGTATTTT
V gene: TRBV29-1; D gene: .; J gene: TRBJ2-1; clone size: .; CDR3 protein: CSVEGGYNEQFF; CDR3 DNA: TGCAGCGTTGAAGGGGGGTACAATGAGCAGTTCTTC